This T cell receptor (beta chain) came from a study of graft-versus-host responses after intestinal transplantation. Study summary: Every transplant recipient was induced with anti-thymocyte globulin, then maintained on tacrolimus and steroids for about three years.

Findings and limits, study-wide: Early HvG declines after transplant were associated with peak circulating GvH clone levels.

Germline CDR1 reads MGHRA; CDR2 reads YSYEKL. This CDR3 is 16 amino acids long. V dropped 0 bases and J dropped 4; count of bases not matched to a gene: 7. The data were produced by immunoSEQ multiplex PCR, yet TCRdb's version contains in-frame clones alone and is incomplete. The sample has tens of thousands of clones, approximately 90% seen once. This clone was counted only a few times. The antigen remains undetermined. The material sequenced was unstimulated CD4+ T cells sorted from spleen or lymph node cells, taken before transplant. The gene calls are TRBV4-1 and TRBJ1-2; 8 positions agree with TRBD1. The sequence was obtained from a human donor who was the organ donor for an intestinal transplant. Here the CDR3 reads CASSQDLQGARYGYTF. The CDR3, as DNA: TGCGCCAGCAGCCAAGATTTGCAGGGGGCACGCTATGGCTACACCTTC.